This is a list of T cell receptor beta chains from one sample in a study of CD8+ T cells in alopecia areata. The data were produced by immunoSEQ multiplex PCR, yet TCRdb's version contains in-frame clones alone and is incomplete. The table shows about 90,000 clones, with roughly 46% occurring only once. Sequences were derived from CD8+ T cells sorted from blood, sampled at week 24, from a patient treated with tofacitinib. These receptors came from a human donor with alopecia areata. The CDR3 runs from the conserved cysteine through the conserved F or W. The order of the fields is CDR3 length, J gene, V gene, CDR3 protein.

>11|TRBJ2-5|TRBV25-1
CASSPGREQYF
>15|TRBJ2-5|TRBV7-9
CASSFLGQSRETQYF
>15|TRBJ2-1|TRBV5-1
CASSVAGPQYNEQFF
>11|TRBJ2-7|TRBV20-1
CSASLGYEQYF
>13|TRBJ2-1|TRBV5-1
CASSSGRYNEQFF
>17|TRBJ2-3|TRBV4-1
CASSPYALAETGGTQYF
>12|TRBJ2-1|TRBV18
CASSPGYNEQFF
>16|TRBJ1-5|TRBV4-1
CASSLTGGGGNQPQHF
>14|TRBJ2-1|TRBV29-1
CSVEGLAGTNEQFF
>14|TRBJ2-7|TRBV7-2
CASSETGARNEQYF
>15|TRBJ2-7|TRBV2
CASSEEGTLTYEQYF
>17|TRBJ2-1|TRBV4-3
CASSQDIAASSYNEQFF
>12|TRBJ2-7|TRBV5-8
CASSLYFGEQYF
>12|TRBJ2-1|TRBV21-1
CASSRDRDCAFF
>12|TRBJ2-5|TRBV5-4
CASSYAGETQYF